This T cell receptor (beta chain) was profiled in a study of cytomegalovirus exposure and HLA in healthy donors. General study points: A later analysis found most CMV-associated TCR beta chains apparently HLA-restricted. Reportedly, a later analysis found an Asian-associated ancestry cluster had fewer N-insertions than the roughly 700-donor mean. The investigators catalogued 150 or so TCR beta chains as cytomegalovirus-associated. TCR association rates varied by HLA locus in a later analysis, with DRB1 highest and HLA-C lowest.

Worth noting for this clone: Its specificity is not known.

Vbeta (60) and Jbeta (13) primers were used in the PCR. Here immunoSEQ multiplex PCR was the method, and the copy in TCRdb shows in-frame clones only, minus some. The sample holds some 150,000 clones, around two thirds seen once. The TCR sequence derives from a woman aged 40-49 years in good health and CMV-seronegative. Source material: PBMCs.

CDR3 protein: CATASPYYEQYF. CDR3 bases: TGTGCCACCGCGTCCCCCTACTACGAGCAGTACTTC. The J gene is TRBJ2-7, the V gene TRBV28, with unresolved D. CDR1 MDHEN and CDR2 SYDVKM come from the germline V gene. With 10 bases removed from V and 3 bases from J, the gap between germline ends came to 13 bases. CDR3 size: 12 residues.